This TCR beta chain was recorded in a study of siplizumab effects on memory and regulatory T cells. The study's findings and limits: A minor share of alloreactive clones matched unstimulated subsets.

Profiling relied on immunoSEQ multiplex PCR, and the TCRdb table lists in-frame clones only, not all of them. The sample lists more than 90,000 clones, 85% to 95% occurring once. Comments on this clone: Its cognate antigen is unknown.

This TCR derives from a human donor in good health. The specimen sequenced was non-Treg CD4+ T cells sorted from blood.

The CDR3, as DNA: TGTGCCAGTAATTATTTTTTAGGTCAGCCCCAGCATTTT. Its protein is CASNYFLGQPQHF. The J gene is TRBJ1-5, the V gene TRBV19; D unclear. The V gene's germline CDR1 is LNHDA and CDR2 SQIVND (reference sequence). Trimming cost V 7 bases and J 6 bases, with 13 bases left between them. The CDR3 has 13 residues.